This entry features one T cell receptor (beta chain) sequence. What this receptor recognizes is not known. Nothing much larger sits one base from this clone, and base qualities are not available. This sample was taken from a study of blood T cell repertoires in COVID-19 (dated by TCRdb to about 2020). Regarding the research as a whole: Samples from collaborators originated in the United States, Italy and Spain and spanned both the acute and convalescent phases of COVID-19. The prospective study material was composed of cDNA or gDNA derived from T cells, B-cell-depleted T cells, or PBMCs. HLA class I and class II types, where available, came from metadata supplied by the sample provider rather than from assay-based typing. The repertoires were made available in a free public database intended to serve as a resource for research on the immune response to SARS-CoV-2. Deeply sampled blood TCRbeta repertoires from subjects exposed to, actively infected with, or recovered from COVID-19 were included in the dataset. Samples were obtained from the ongoing ImmuneRACE study (first 160 participants) and from roughly 1,300 subjects provided by 6 global collaborators. Nearly every sample came with metadata listing a de-identified subject ID, COVID-19 status, age in years and sex.

TCRbeta CDR3 regions were amplified from genomic DNA by means of the immunoSEQ Assay, a bias-controlled multiplex PCR. Per the source publication's procedure: Nucleated cell counts per sample were estimated from amplification of reference gene primers within the assay. To quantify the absolute abundance of each unique TCRbeta CDR3 rearrangement, sequence reads were collapsed and filtered. For each sample, productive Simpson clonality was calculated by taking the square root of Simpson's diversity index across productive rearrangements. TCRdb retrieved this table from immuneACCESS and kept in-frame rearrangements only. Not all clones are present; in checked studies, unresolved V genes account for under half, and no reason is known for the remainder. That table furnishes V, J and clone size, whereas the DNA furnished D and trimming. This sample has around 64,000 clones in its table, and just over 85% of those were observed once. Clones ranked in the top ten supply 2.5% to 3.5% of the sample.

The collaborating institutions used their own protocols to collect whole blood in K2EDTA tubes. For TCRbeta analysis, collaborators shipped samples in one of three forms: frozen whole blood, isolated PBMCs, or DNA extracted from either of those sample types. Overall results and qualifications from the work: Clinical and demographic metadata were provided uncurated, with the amount varying by source and participant.

Including cysteine and phenylalanine, the CDR3 has 15 amino acids. The read is trimmed to its CDR3 DNA, 45 bases read in frame from base 1. Per the germline V gene, MGHRA is the CDR1 and YSYEKL is the CDR2. At the junction V is shortened by 4 bases and J by 7 bases; bases outside the gene matches: 12. Sequenced: peripheral blood. Here the chain combines TRBV4-1 and TRBJ2-5; the junction holds 7 bases that match TRBD1. The TCR originated in a man aged 50-60 years with active COVID-19. Read as DNA, the sequence is TGCGCCAGCAGCCGGCCGGGACAGCAGTCAAGGACCCAGTACTTC. This translates into CASSRPGQQSRTQYF.